One T cell receptor (beta chain) is described in this entry. The target of this receptor is not known. No base quality values were provided; no much bigger clone lies one nucleotide off. Receptor libraries were prepared by 5' RACE. Sequencing was carried out with an Illumina HiSeq 2500. A second roughly 6 to 12 cycle PCR used a sample-barcoded 5' primer and a J-beta primer mix. A template-switch 5' adaptor carrying 12 random nucleotides introduced a unique molecular identifier onto each TCR beta cDNA molecule. Each sample yielded at least 3 million CDR3-containing paired-end reads. All of the RNA was converted into first-strand cDNA using the Mint cDNA synthesis kit, with a TRBC-specific oligonucleotide serving as the primer. Following uracil-DNA glycosylase treatment, all cDNA underwent a first 18-cycle PCR with the universal primers M1SS and BC2_uni_R. On the authors' methods: For normalization, 1 million high-quality reads, each with a distinct molecular identifier, were randomly selected from each sample. Instead of being binned into consensus sequences, reads that shared molecular identifiers were thrown out. MiTCR, set to a Q25 quality threshold and the strictest error-elimination algorithm, was used for CDR3 identification, clonotype clustering and error correction. A nonparametric unseen species model using Euler transformation provided a lower-bound estimate of total TCR beta diversity. Through fastp at Q25 and MiXCR, TCRdb rebuilt clones from the public reads, retaining in-frame beta chains. Rows are combined by CDR3 protein, so each entry shows the most common genes and DNA. TCRdb, not the original authors, processed these V and J calls. The sample has some 920,000 distinct CDR3 sequences on record, roughly half of them singletons. The ten largest clones take up about 22% of the sample.

The source of the sample is a study of blood T cells in healthy people across ages (dated by TCRdb to the mid-2010s). Background on the whole study: In model experiments, roughly one uniquely barcoded TCR beta cDNA molecule per two T cells was captured by template switching. To track age-related changes in TCR beta repertoire diversity, the study relied on deep sequencing normalized with unique cDNA molecular identifiers. Donors were grouped into four age groups: young (average 16 years), middle-aged (under 40), aged (about 60) and long-lived (around 80). Donors of different ages were randomly distributed across sequencing lanes to avoid experimental bias. Two additional independent replicas of 1 million unique cDNA reads from the same blood draw were analyzed for two donors (one aged 18 to 29 and one aged 80 or older). What the authors observed across the whole study: Donor CMV infection status was unknown, potentially confounding age-related changes in expanded clonotypes. As age increased, observed TCR beta diversity per million T cells dropped in a roughly linear way, and a significant reduction was already evident by age around 41. Compared with the aged group, the long-lived group had more naive CD4+ T cells, fewer expanded clones and increased TCR diversity, a pattern suggesting age selection. The percentage of naive T cells measured by flow cytometry correlated strongly with observed TCR beta diversity. Because profiling used bulk unsorted PBMCs, naive and antigen-experienced compartments could not be compared conclusively. Estimates of total diversity from one million sequenced T cells were regarded as lower bounds and underestimates.

The roughly 42 donors, aged about 6 to 100 years, were systemically healthy Caucasian individuals from Russia. Each donor gave around 9.8 milliliters of peripheral blood, collected into EDTA-treated Vacutainer tubes. Ficoll-Paque density-gradient centrifugation was used to isolate PBMCs, with at least 6.5 million per sample. Trizol reagent was used to extract total RNA from the PBMCs, yielding at least 6 micrograms per sample. For every donor, an aliquot of PBMCs went through flow cytometry to measure the percentages of naive CD45RAhigh/CD27high T cells. The CDR3 has 12 amino acids, counting the end cysteine and phenylalanine. Just the 36-base CDR3 DNA is kept, in frame starting at base 1. For CDR1 and CDR2, the germline V gene (reference sequence) lists LNHNV and YYDKDF. The trim is 0 bases for V and 9 bases for J, with a gap of 6 bases between the germline ends.

The clonotype was recovered from a woman in her sixties in good health. Recombination connected TRBV15 to TRBJ2-1; the D gene remains uncertain. What was sequenced was blood. CDR3 protein: CATSRDRREQFF. The nucleotides read TGTGCCACCAGCAGAGATCGTCGTGAGCAGTTCTTC. Joined to the reference TRBV15 and TRBJ2-1 proteins, this CDR3 gives the full variable domain: DAMVIQNPRYQVTQFGKPVTLSCSQTLNHNVMYWYQQKSSQAPKLLFHYYDKDFNNEADTPDNFQSRRPNTSFCFLDIRSPGLGDTAMYLCATSRDRREQFFGPGTRLTVL.